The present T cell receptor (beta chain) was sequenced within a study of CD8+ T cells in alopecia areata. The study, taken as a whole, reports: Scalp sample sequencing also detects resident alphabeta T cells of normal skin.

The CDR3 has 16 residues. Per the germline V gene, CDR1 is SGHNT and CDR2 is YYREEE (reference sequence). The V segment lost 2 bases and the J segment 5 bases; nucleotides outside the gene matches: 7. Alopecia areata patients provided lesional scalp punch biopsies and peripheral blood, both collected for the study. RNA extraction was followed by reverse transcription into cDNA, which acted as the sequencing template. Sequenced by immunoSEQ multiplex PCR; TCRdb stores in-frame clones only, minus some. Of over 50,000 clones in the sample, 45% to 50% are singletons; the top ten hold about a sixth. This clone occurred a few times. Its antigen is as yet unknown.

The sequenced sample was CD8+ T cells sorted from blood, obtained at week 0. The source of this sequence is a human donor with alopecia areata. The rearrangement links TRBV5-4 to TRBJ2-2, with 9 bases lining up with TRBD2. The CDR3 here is CASSLILAGSTGELFF. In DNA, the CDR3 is TGTGCCAGCAGCTTAATCCTAGCGGGGTCAACCGGGGAGCTGTTTTTT.